The 6 T cell receptor beta chains given below trace back to one sample, sequenced in a study of blood T cell repertoires in COVID-19. Some clones are missing from TCRdb's copy, which holds only in-frame ones; the method was immunoSEQ multiplex PCR. Of approximately 180,000 clones listed, approximately 83% are singletons. The sequenced material came from peripheral blood. The receptor source for this set is a human donor with active or convalescent COVID-19. The donor label of this sample is uncertain.

J is TRBJ1-5 and V is TRBV11-3, with D unresolved. The ends were cut back, 7 bases at V and 0 bases at J, with 19 bases in the middle. From germline, CDR1 is SGHNT and CDR2 YENEEA. The CDR3 sequence is 17 residues long. CDR3: CASNDHGGKYSNQPQHF. The CDR3 coding sequence is TGTGCCAGCAACGATCATGGCGGAAAGTATAGCAATCAGCCCCAGCATTTT.

This clone was counted between two and nine times. The CDR3 DNA reads TGTGCCAGCAATCACAGGGGATCCTATAATTCACCCCTCCACTTT. Its translation: CASNHRGSYNSPLHF. The chain uses TRBV19 and TRBJ1-6; 7 nucleotides agree with TRBD1. This CDR3 comprises 15 residues. V was pared by 9 bases and J by 1 base, with 6 bases of the junction left unmatched. Per the germline V gene, CDR1 is LNHDA and CDR2 is SQIVND (reference sequence).

The rearrangement uses TRBV28 and TRBJ1-4, with D perhaps matching TRBD1 (5 bases). Germline values: CDR1 MDHEN, CDR2 SYDVKM. This CDR3 comprises 18 residues. Trimming shortened V by 1 base and J by 3 bases, and 18 bases separated the two germline ends. DNA for the CDR3: TGTGCCAGCAGTTTATCCGTTGGGGGGTTTCGGCCTAATGAAAAACTGTTTTTT. Translating it yields CASSLSVGGFRPNEKLFF.

V usage is TRBV7-2 and J usage is TRBJ2-5; 9 nucleotides match TRBD1. Germline V gene lookup returns CDR1 SGHTA and CDR2 FQGNSA. V lost 5 bases to trimming and J lost 5 bases; unmatched junction nucleotides: 3. The CDR3 is 13 residues long. In DNA form, the CDR3 reads TGTGCCAGCAGCCCTGACAGGGGGGAGACCCAGTACTTC. This gives the protein CASSPDRGETQYF.

Only a few counts were recorded for this clone. CDR3 nucleotides: TGTGCCAGCAGCGACGGGGTAGCGGGGGTCGGGGAGCTGTTTTTT. Encoded protein: CASSDGVAGVGELFF. The chain links TRBV7-3 to TRBJ2-2, with TRBD2 identical over 9 bases. The CDR3 spans 15 residues. The trim removed 5 bases at V and 7 bases at J, leaving 8 bases unmatched. Germline lookup yields CDR1 SGHTA and CDR2 FQGTGA.

The CDR3 DNA reads as TGTGCCAGCAGCCCGGACAGGCTTATGGGGGAACTGTTTTTT. This codes for CASSPDRLMGELFF. V usage is TRBV3-1 (or the pseudogene TRBV3-2) and J usage is TRBJ1-4, with 7 bases matching TRBD1. V was pared by 4 bases and J by 12 bases, with 11 bases of the junction left unmatched. This CDR3 is 14 amino acids long. Germline lookup yields CDR1 LGHDT and CDR2 YNNKEL (reference sequence).